Listed below are T cell receptor beta chains from one sample, sequenced in a study of T cell clones after liver transplantation. Clones were read by immunoSEQ multiplex PCR, and TCRdb kept only the in-frame ones, dropping some. The sample lists 95,000 to 110,000 clones, 75% to 85% occurring once. The sequences come from CD4+ T cells from blood, collected before liver transplant. The receptors originated from a human donor who received a liver transplant. Both conserved end residues are part of each CDR3. Fields, in order: D gene, clone size, J gene, V gene, CDR3 DNA, CDR3 protein. A D gene is named only where the DNA matches it firmly. Some rows have no size entry. The others give once, few or many, or a class for an expanded clone.

TRBD1	once	TRBJ1-2	TRBV6-1	TGTGCCAGCAGATTGACAGGGGGCGCAGGTGGCTACACCTTC	CASRLTGGAGGYTF
TRBD1	NA	TRBJ2-5	TRBV2	TGTGCCAGCAGTGAATCAGGGGGTAGAGGGGAGACCCAGTACTTC	CASSESGGRGETQYF
NA	NA	TRBJ1-4	TRBV2	TGTGCCAGCAACCTCGGGCAGGCAACTAATGAAAAACTGTTTTTT	CASNLGQATNEKLFF
NA	NA	TRBJ1-1	TRBV28	TGTGCCAGCAGTTCACTGGGACGACGGGGCAGGGATCTAGCTTTCTTT	CASSSLGRRGRDLAFF
NA	NA	TRBJ2-1	TRBV5-6	TGTGCCAGCAGCTACCCCGCCGTGGGGTCCTACAATGAGCAGTTCTTC	CASSYPAVGSYNEQFF
NA	NA	TRBJ2-3	TRBV27	TGTGCCAGCAGTTTGTATGGGTCAGATACGCAGTATTTT	CASSLYGSDTQYF
TRBD2	NA	TRBJ2-3	TRBV4-1	TGCGCCAGCAGCCACCCCGGGGGCGGGAGGGGGCGCGGCACAGATACGCAGTATTTT	CASSHPGGGRGRGTDTQYF
TRBD2	few	TRBJ2-7	TRBV28	TGTGCCAGCAGTCTTCTTCCGGGACTAGCGGCCCCACCCGGCGAGCAGTACTTC	CASSLLPGLAAPPGEQYF
TRBD1	few	TRBJ2-2	TRBV29-1	TGCAGCGTTGGTCGGACAGGGAACACCGGGGAGCTGTTTTTT	CSVGRTGNTGELFF
NA	once	TRBJ1-4	TRBV15	TGTGCCACCAGCCTCCGGAGAGCGAAGCTGTTTTTT	CATSLRRAKLFF
NA	NA	TRBJ1-5	TRBV12-5	TGTGCTAGTGGAGGGGGACGAAATCAGCCCCAGCATTTT	CASGGGRNQPQHF
TRBD2	NA	TRBJ2-3	TRBV4-3	TGCGCCAGCAGCCATCAAAGGACTAGCGGGGGCGCAGATACGCAGTATTTT	CASSHQRTSGGADTQYF
TRBD1	once	TRBJ1-4	TRBV4-3	TGCGCCAGCAGCCATTACATCCCGGGACAGGGGCAATCTAATGAAAAACTGTTTTTT	CASSHYIPGQGQSNEKLFF
TRBD1	NA	TRBJ1-1	TRBV27	TGTGCCAGCAGGGACTACAGGGGGGGCACTGAAGCTTTCTTT	CASRDYRGGTEAFF
TRBD2	NA	TRBJ2-7	TRBV6-1	TGTGCCAGCAGTGTATGGAGCGGGATGACCTACGAGCAGTACTTC	CASSVWSGMTYEQYF
NA	few	TRBJ2-1	TRBV5-1	TGCGCCAGCAGCTCCCTACTCCATGAGCAGTTCTTC	CASSSLLHEQFF
NA	NA	TRBJ1-1	TRBV2	TGTGCCAGCACCCTGAACACTGAAGCTTTCTTT	CASTLNTEAFF
NA	few	TRBJ1-1	TRBV7-9	TGTGCCAGCAGCTTAGACCTGAACACTGAAGCTTTCTTT	CASSLDLNTEAFF
TRBD2	NA	TRBJ2-2	TRBV11-2	TGTGCCAGCAGCTTAAAAGCGGGAGAGGTCACCGGGGAGCTGTTTTTT	CASSLKAGEVTGELFF
NA	NA	TRBJ1-1	TRBV28	TGTGCCAGCCGATTAAACACTGAAGCTTTCTTT	CASRLNTEAFF
NA	NA	TRBJ2-5	TRBV11-2	TGTGCCAGCAGCTTTTACAGAAACCAAGAGACCCAGTACTTC	CASSFYRNQETQYF
NA	NA	TRBJ1-3	TRBV27	TGTGCCAGCAGTTTAGGGGGCCGCTCTGGAAACACCATATATTTT	CASSLGGRSGNTIYF
NA	NA	TRBJ1-3	TRBV28	TGTGCCGGGTCCCCGGGGGGTACCACTGGAAACACCATATATTTT	CAGSPGGTTGNTIYF
NA	once	TRBJ1-1	TRBV30	TGTGCCTCTCGGGTCCCGTGGGCAGGCACTGAAGCTTTCTTT	CASRVPWAGTEAFF
NA	NA	TRBJ1-4	TRBV18	TGTGCCAGCTCACCCCCAGACCGGAATGAAAAACTGTTTTTT	CASSPPDRNEKLFF
TRBD1	once	TRBJ1-6	TRBV27	TGTGCCAGCAGTTTAGAGCCCAGGGGGAGCTCCTATAATTCACCCCTCCACTTT	CASSLEPRGSSYNSPLHF
TRBD1	NA	TRBJ1-6	TRBV4-2	TGTGCCAGCAGCCAAAACGCGGGACAGGGAACTAATTCACCCCTCCACTTT	CASSQNAGQGTNSPLHF